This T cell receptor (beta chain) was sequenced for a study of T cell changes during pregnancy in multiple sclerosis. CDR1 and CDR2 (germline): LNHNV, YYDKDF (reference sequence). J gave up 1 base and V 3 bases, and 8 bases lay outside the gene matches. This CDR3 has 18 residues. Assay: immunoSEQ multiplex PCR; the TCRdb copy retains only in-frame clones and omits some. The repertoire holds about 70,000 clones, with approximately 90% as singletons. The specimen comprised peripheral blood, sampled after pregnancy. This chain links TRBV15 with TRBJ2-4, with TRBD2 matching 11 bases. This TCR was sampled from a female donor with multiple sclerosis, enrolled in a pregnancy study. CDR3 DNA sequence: TGTGCCACCAGCAGGGAGTTACTAGCGGGAGTGGCCAAAAACATTCAGTACTTC. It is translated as CATSRELLAGVAKNIQYF.